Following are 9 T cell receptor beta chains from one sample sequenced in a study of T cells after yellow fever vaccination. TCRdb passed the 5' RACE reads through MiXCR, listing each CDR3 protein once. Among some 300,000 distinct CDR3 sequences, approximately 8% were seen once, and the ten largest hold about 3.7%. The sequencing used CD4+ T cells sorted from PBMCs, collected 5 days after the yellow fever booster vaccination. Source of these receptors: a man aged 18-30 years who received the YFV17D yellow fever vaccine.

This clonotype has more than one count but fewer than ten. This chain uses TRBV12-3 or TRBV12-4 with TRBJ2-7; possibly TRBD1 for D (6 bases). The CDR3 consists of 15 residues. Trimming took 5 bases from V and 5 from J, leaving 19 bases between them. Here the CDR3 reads CASSTWGRGRDEQYF. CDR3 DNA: TGTGCCAGCAGTACATGGGGCAGGGGAAGGGACGAGCAGTACTTC.

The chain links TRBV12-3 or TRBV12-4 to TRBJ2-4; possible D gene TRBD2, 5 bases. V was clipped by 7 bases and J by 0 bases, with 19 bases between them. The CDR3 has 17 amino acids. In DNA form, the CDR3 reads TGTGCCAGCACCGAAGAGGGTTTTAGGGTAGCCAAAAACATTCAGTACTTC. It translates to CASTEEGFRVAKNIQYF.

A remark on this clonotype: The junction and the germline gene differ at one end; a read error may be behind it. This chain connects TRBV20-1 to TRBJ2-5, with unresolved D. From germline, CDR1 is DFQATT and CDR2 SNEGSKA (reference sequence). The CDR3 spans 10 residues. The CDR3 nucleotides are TGCAGTGCTAGCCAAGGGACCCAGTACTTC. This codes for CSASQGTQYF.

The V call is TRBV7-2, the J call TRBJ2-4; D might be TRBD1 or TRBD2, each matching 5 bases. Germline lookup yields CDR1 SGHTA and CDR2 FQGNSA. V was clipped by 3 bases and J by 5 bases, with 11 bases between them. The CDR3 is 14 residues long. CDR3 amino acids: CASSFQGPQNIQYF. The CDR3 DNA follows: TGTGCCAGCAGCTTTCAGGGACCCCAAAACATTCAGTACTTC.

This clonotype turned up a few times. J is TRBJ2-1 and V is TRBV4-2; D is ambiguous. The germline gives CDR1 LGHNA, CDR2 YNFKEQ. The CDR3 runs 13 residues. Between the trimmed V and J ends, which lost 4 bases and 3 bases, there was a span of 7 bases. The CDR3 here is CASSPTVYNEQFF. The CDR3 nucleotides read TGTGCCAGCAGCCCGACTGTCTACAATGAGCAGTTCTTC.

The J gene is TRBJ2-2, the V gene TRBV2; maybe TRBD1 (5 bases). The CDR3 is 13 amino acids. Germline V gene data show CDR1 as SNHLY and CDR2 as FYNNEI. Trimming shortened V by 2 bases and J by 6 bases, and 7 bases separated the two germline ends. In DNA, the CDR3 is TGTGCCAGCAGTGAATCGACAGCCGGGGAGCTGTTTTTT. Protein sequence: CASSESTAGELFF.

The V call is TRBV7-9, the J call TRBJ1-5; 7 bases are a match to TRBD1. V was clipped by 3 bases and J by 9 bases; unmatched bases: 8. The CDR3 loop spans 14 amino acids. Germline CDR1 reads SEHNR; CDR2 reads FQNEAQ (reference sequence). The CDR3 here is CASSFDRVVRPQHF. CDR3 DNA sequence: TGTGCCAGCAGCTTCGACAGGGTTGTGAGGCCCCAGCATTTT.

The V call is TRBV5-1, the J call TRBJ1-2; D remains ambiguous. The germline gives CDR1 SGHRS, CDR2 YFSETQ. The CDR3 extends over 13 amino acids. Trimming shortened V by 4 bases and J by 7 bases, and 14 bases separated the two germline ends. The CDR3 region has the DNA TGCGCCAGCAGCCTTAAGCCCGTGGGTGGCTACACCTTC. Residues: CASSLKPVGGYTF. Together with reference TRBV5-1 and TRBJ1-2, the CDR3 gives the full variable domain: KAGVTQTPRYLIKTRGQQVTLSCSPISGHRSVSWYQQTPGQGLQFLFEYFSETQRNKGNFPGRFSGRQFSNSRSEMNVSTLELGDSALYLCASSLKPVGGYTFGSGTRLTVV.

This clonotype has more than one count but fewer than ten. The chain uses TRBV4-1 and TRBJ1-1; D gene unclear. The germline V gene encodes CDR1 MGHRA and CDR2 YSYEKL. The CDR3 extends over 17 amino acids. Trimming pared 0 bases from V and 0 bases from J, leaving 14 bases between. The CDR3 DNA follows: TGCGCCAGCAGCCAAGATTGGGCTGGGCCCATGAACACTGAAGCTTTCTTT. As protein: CASSQDWAGPMNTEAFF.